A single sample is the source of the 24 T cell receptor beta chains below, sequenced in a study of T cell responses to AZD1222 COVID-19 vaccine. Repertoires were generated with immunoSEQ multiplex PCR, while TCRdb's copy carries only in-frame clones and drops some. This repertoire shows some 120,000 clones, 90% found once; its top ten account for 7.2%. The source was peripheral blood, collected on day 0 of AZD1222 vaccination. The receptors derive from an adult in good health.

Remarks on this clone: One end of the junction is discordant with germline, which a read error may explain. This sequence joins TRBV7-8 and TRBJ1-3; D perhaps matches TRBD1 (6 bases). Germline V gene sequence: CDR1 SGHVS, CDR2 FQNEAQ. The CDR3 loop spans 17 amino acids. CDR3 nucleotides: TGTGCCAGCAGCATAGCAAGACAGGCGACCTCTGGAAACACCATATATTTT. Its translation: CASSIARQATSGNTIYF.

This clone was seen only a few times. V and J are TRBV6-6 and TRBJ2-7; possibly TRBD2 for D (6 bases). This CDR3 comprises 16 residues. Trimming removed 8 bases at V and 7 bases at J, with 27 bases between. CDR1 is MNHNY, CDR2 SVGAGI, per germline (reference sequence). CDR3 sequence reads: CASSGEEGRGVWEQYF. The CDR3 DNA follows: TGTGCCAGCTCGGGGGAGGAGGGACGTGGGGTTTGGGAGCAGTACTTC.

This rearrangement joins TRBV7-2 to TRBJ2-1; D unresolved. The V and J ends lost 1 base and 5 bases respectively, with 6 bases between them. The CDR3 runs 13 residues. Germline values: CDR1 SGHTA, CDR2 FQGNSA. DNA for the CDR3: TGTGCCAGCAGCTTAGGGCAGAACAATGAGCAGTTCTTC. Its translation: CASSLGQNNEQFF.

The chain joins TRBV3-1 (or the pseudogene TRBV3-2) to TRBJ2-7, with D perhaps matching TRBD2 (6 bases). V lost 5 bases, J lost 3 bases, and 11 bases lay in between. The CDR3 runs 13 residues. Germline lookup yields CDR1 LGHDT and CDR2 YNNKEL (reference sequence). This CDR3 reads CASSASDYYEQYF. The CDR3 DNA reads TGTGCCAGCAGCGCTAGCGACTACTACGAGCAGTACTTC.

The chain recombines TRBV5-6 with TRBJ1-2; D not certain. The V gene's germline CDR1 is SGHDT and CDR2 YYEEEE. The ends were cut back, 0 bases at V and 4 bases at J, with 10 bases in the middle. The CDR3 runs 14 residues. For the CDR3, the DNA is TGTGCCAGCAGCTTGGTGACGGGCCTCTATGGCTACACCTTC. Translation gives CASSLVTGLYGYTF.

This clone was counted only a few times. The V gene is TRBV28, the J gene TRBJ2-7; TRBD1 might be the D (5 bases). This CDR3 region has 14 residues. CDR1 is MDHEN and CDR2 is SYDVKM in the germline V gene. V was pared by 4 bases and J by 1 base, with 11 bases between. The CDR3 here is CASSSTEASYEQYF. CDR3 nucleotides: TGTGCCAGCAGTTCGACAGAGGCTTCCTACGAGCAGTACTTC.

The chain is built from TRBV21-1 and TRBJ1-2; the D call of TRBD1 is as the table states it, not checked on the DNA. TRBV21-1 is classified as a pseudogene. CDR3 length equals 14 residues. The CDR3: CASSTPGQWHGYTF. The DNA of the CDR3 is TGTGCCAGCAGCACCCCGGGACAGTGGCATGGCTACACCTTC.

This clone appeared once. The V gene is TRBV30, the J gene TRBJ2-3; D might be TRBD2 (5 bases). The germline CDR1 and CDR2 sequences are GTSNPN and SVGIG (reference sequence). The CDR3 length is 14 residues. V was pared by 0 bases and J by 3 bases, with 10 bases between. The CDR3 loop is CAWSVPGGTDTQYF. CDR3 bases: TGTGCCTGGAGTGTACCCGGCGGGACAGATACGCAGTATTTT. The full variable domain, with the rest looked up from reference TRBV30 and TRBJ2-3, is SQTIHQWPATLVQPVGSPLSLECTVEGTSNPNLYWYRQAAGRGLQLLFYSVGIGQISSEVPQNLSASRPQDRQFILSSKKLLLSDSGFYLCAWSVPGGTDTQYFGPGTRLTVL.

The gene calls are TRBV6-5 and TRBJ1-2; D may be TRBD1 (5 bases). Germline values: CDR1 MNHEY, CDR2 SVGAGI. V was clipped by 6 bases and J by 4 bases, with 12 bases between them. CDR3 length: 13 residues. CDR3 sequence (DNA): TGTGCCAGCAGGCCGACAGCCTCCTATGGCTACACCTTC. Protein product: CASRPTASYGYTF.

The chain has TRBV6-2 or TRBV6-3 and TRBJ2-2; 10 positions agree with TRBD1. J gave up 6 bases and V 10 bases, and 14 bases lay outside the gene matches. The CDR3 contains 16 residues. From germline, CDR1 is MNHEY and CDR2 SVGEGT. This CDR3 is CATIPPGQGLPGELFF. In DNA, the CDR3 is TGTGCCACCATCCCCCCGGGACAGGGGTTGCCCGGGGAGCTGTTTTTT.

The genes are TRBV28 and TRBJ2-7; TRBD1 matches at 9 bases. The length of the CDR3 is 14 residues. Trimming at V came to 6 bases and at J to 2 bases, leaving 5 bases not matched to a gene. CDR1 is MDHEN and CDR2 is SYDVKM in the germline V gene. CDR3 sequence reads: CASSAGQGAYEQYF. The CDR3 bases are TGTGCCAGCAGCGCGGGACAGGGCGCCTACGAGCAGTACTTC.

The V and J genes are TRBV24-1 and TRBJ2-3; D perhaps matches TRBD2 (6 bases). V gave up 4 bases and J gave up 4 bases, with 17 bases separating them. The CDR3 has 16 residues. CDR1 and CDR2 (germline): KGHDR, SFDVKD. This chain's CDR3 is CATSDPKGGTSDTQYF. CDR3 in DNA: TGTGCCACCAGTGACCCAAAGGGAGGCACATCAGATACGCAGTATTTT.

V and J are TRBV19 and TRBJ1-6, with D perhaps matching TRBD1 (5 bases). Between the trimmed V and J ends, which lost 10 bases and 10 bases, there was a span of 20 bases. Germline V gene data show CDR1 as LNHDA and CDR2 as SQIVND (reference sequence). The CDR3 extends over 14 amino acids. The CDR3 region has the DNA TGTGCCACGTGGAGGGGAAACCCTGGATCACCCCTCCACTTT. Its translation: CATWRGNPGSPLHF. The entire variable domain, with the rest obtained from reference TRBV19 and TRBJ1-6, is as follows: DGGITQSPKYLFRKEGQNVTLSCEQNLNHDAMYWYRQDPGQGLRLIYYSQIVNDFQKGDIAEGYSVSREKKESFPLTVTSAQKNPTAFYLCATWRGNPGSPLHFGNGTRLTVT.

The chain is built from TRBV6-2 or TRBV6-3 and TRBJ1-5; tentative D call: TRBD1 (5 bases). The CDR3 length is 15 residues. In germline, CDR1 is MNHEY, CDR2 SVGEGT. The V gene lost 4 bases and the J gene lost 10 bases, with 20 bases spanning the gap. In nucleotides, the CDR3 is TGTGCCAGCAGTTTAAAGGGACGGCAAATCAGCCCCCAGCATTTT. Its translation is CASSLKGRQISPQHF.

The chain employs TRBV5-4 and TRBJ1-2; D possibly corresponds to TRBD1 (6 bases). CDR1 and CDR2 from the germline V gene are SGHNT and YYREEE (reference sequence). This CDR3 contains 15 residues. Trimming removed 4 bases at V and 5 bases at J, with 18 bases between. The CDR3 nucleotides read TGTGCCAGCAGCCCCTACGAGGGGGGGAGTTATGGCTACACCTTC. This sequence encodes CASSPYEGGSYGYTF. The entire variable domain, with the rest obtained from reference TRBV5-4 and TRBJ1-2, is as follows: ETGVTQSPTHLIKTRGQQVTLRCSSQSGHNTVSWYQQALGQGPQFIFQYYREEENGRGNFPPRFSGLQFPNYSSELNVNALELDDSALYLCASSPYEGGSYGYTFGSGTRLTVV.

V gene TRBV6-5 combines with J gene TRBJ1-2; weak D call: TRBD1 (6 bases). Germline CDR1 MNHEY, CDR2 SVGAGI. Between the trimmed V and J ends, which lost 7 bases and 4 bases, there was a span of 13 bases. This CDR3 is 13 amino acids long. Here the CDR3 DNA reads TGTGCCAGCATGCGGGGGGGGCTCTATGGCTACACCTTC. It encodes CASMRGGLYGYTF.

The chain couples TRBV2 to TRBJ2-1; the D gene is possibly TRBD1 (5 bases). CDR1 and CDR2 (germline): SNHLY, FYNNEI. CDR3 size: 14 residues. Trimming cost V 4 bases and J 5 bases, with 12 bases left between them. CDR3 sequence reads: CASSVSWTNNEQFF. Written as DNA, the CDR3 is TGTGCCAGCAGTGTCTCGTGGACAAACAATGAGCAGTTCTTC.

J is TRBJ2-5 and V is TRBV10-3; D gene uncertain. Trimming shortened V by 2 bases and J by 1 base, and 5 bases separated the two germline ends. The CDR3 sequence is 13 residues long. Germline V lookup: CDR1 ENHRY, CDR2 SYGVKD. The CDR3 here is CAISEAPQETQYF. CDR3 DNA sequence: TGTGCCATCAGTGAGGCCCCCCAAGAGACCCAGTACTTC.

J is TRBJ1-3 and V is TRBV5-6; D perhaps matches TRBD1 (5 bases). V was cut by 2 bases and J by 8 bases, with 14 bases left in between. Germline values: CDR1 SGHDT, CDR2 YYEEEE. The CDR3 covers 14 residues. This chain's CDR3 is CASSFGFGADTIYF. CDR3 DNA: TGTGCCAGCAGCTTCGGTTTCGGGGCGGACACCATATATTTT.

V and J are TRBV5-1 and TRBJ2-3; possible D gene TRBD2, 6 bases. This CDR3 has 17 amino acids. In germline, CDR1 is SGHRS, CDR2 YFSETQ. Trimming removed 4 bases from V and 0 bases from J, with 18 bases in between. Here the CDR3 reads CASSLPPGRGSTDTQYF. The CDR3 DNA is TGCGCCAGCAGCCTACCGCCCGGACGGGGGAGCACAGATACGCAGTATTTT.

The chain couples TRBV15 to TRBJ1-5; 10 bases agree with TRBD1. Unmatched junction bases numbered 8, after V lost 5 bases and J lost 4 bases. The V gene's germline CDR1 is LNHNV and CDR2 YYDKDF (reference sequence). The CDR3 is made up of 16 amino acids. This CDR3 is CATSPWGTGVNQPQHF. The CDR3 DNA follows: TGTGCCACCAGCCCCTGGGGGACAGGGGTTAATCAGCCCCAGCATTTT.

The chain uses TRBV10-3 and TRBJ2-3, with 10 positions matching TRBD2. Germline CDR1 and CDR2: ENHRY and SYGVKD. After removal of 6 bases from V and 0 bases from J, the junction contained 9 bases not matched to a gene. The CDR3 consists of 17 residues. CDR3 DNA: TGTGCCATCAGCCCTGGACTAGCGGACACGAGCACAGATACGCAGTATTTT. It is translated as CAISPGLADTSTDTQYF.

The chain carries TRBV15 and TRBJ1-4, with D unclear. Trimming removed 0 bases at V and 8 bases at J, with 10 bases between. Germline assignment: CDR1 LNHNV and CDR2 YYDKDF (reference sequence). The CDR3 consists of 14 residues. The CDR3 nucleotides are TGTGCCACCAGCAGAGAGGGCTTGGGGGAAAAACTGTTTTTT. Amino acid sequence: CATSREGLGEKLFF.

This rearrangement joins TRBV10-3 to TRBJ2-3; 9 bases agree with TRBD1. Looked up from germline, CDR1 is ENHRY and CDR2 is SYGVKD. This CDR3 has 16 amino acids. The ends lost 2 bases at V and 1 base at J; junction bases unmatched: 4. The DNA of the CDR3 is TGTGCCATCAGTGAGGGACAGGGGATTGGCACAGATACGCAGTATTTT. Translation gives CAISEGQGIGTDTQYF.